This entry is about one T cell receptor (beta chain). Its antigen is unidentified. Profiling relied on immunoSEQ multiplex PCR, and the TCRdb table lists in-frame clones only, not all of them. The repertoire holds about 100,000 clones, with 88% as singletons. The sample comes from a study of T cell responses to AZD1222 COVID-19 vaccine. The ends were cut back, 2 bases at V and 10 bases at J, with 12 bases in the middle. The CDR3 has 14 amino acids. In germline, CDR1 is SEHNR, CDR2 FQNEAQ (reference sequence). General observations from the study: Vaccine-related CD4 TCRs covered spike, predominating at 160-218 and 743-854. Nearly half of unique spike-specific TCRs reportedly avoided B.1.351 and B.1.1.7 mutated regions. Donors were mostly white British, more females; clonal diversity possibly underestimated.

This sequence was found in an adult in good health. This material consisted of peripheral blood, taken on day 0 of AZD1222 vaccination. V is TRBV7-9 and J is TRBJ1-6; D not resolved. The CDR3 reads CASSLLGRNSPLHF. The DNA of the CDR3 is TGTGCCAGCAGCTTACTGGGTAGGAACTCACCCCTCCACTTT.